The 8 T cell receptor beta chains reported below all come from one sample, sequenced in a study of T cell changes during pregnancy in multiple sclerosis (dated by TCRdb to between 2017 and 2020). Libraries were made using the immunoSEQ multiplex PCR assay. TCRdb carries this immuneACCESS record with in-frame sequences only. Its versions omit some clonotypes, under half of them owing to an unresolved V gene in the studies checked, with the rest unexplained. The sample table contains some 52,000 clones; only one count was recorded for over 80% of them. The ten top clones hold around 0.25% of the sample. The sample in question was CD4+ T cells from peripheral blood mononuclear cells, obtained in the third trimester of pregnancy. These receptors all come from a female donor with multiple sclerosis, enrolled in a pregnancy study.

The chain carries TRBV7-9 and TRBJ2-3, with TRBD2 as a possible D gene (5 bases). Germline CDR1 is SEHNR and CDR2 is FQNEAQ (reference sequence). Between the trimmed V and J ends, which lost 6 bases and 4 bases, there was a span of 11 bases. The CDR3 loop spans 13 amino acids. The CDR3 coding sequence is TGTGCCAGCAGTTCCCGGGGTCCAGATACGCAGTATTTT. Translating gives CASSSRGPDTQYF.

The V gene is TRBV9, the J gene TRBJ2-5; 10 bases line up with TRBD2. With 0 bases clipped from V and 5 bases from J, the junction kept 7 bases outside the gene matches. This CDR3 is built from 16 residues. CDR1 SGDLS and CDR2 YYNGEE come from the germline V gene. The CDR3 here is CASSVGASGRWETQYF. The DNA of the CDR3 is TGTGCCAGCAGCGTAGGGGCTAGCGGGAGATGGGAGACCCAGTACTTC.

The chain links TRBV6-6 to TRBJ1-2; 7 bases line up with TRBD1. This CDR3 contains 16 residues. Trimming at V came to 5 bases and at J to 2 bases, leaving 11 bases not matched to a gene. Germline CDR1 is MNHNY and CDR2 is SVGAGI (reference sequence). The CDR3: CASSPSGQPKNYGYTF. The CDR3 DNA is TGTGCCAGCAGTCCCTCGGGACAGCCGAAGAACTATGGCTACACCTTC.

The V and J genes are TRBV2 and TRBJ1-4, with 7 bases identical to TRBD1. The CDR3 extends over 18 amino acids. Germline CDR1 is SNHLY and CDR2 is FYNNEI. The ends lost 5 bases at V and 0 bases at J; junction bases unmatched: 12. CDR3 DNA: TGTGCCAGCAGTTATGGGACAGCAGTCGATACAACTAATGAAAAACTGTTTTTT. Protein product: CASSYGTAVDTTNEKLFF. The variable domain in full, completed from reference TRBV2 and TRBJ1-4, reads EPEVTQTPSHQVTQMGQEVILRCVPISNHLYFYWYRQILGQKVEFLVSFYNNEISEKSEIFDDQFSVERPDGSNFTLKIRSTKLEDSAMYFCASSYGTAVDTTNEKLFFGSGTQLSVL.

This CDR3 reads CASSLDSGAGRTEAFF. CDR3 nucleotides: TGTGCCAGCAGCTTGGATAGCGGGGCGGGGCGGACTGAAGCTTTCTTT. This chain links TRBV5-4 with TRBJ1-1, with D possibly matching TRBD1 (5 bases). In germline, CDR1 is SGHNT, CDR2 YYREEE (reference sequence). CDR3 length: 16 amino acids. Trimming took 0 bases from V and 5 from J, leaving 17 bases between them.

The gene calls are TRBV5-1 and TRBJ1-6; D remains ambiguous. Germline values: CDR1 SGHRS, CDR2 YFSETQ. V dropped 1 base and J dropped 7 bases, with 6 bases sitting between them. The CDR3 length is 13 residues. CDR3 in amino acids: CASSLFPNSPLHF. CDR3 bases: TGCGCCAGCAGCTTGTTTCCGAATTCACCCCTCCACTTT. The variable domain in full, completed from reference TRBV5-1 and TRBJ1-6, reads KAGVTQTPRYLIKTRGQQVTLSCSPISGHRSVSWYQQTPGQGLQFLFEYFSETQRNKGNFPGRFSGRQFSNSRSEMNVSTLELGDSALYLCASSLFPNSPLHFGNGTRLTVT.

V usage is TRBV30 and J usage is TRBJ2-2; 9 bases are shared with TRBD1. Germline CDR1 and CDR2: GTSNPN and SVGIG (reference sequence). The CDR3 has 14 residues. The junction had 5 bases not matched to a gene; V was cut back by 2 bases and J by 7 bases. CDR3 nucleotides: TGTGCCTGGAGTAAACAGGGGGCGGGCGGGGAGCTGTTTTTT. As protein: CAWSKQGAGGELFF.

This chain connects TRBV6-6 to TRBJ2-3, with 7 positions matching TRBD1. The CDR3 sequence is 14 residues long. CDR1 and CDR2 (germline): MNHNY, SVGAGI (reference sequence). V trimming: 2 bases; J trimming: 4 bases; junction bases outside the gene matches: 3. CDR3 nucleotides: TGTGCCAGCAGTTACATAGGGACAGCAGATACGCAGTATTTT. This codes for CASSYIGTADTQYF.